The 20 T cell receptor beta chains listed next were all sequenced from one sample in a study of control samples from healthy donors and cancer patients (dated by TCRdb to about 2020). Receptor libraries were prepared by the immunoSEQ multiplex PCR assay. TCRdb re-hosts the immuneACCESS table, in-frame sequences only. Its copies lack some clones; in the studies checked, an unresolved V gene accounts for under half of them, and the cause for the rest is not known. Across this sample there are roughly 90,000 clones, with approximately 93% seen only once. Together, the top ten hold about 1.5% of the sample. The sample was blood. The receptor source for this set is a woman in her twenties or thirties in good health.

The rearrangement joins TRBV7-6 to TRBJ1-1, with TRBD1 identical over 8 bases. The length of the CDR3 is 16 residues. Trimming cost V 5 bases and J 1 base; bases outside gene matches: 9. Germline V CDR1 and CDR2: SGHVS, FNYEAQ. CDR3 nucleotide sequence: TGTGCCAGCAGCCCCCTACCCGGGACAGGGAACACTGAAGCTTTCTTT. Encoded protein: CASSPLPGTGNTEAFF.

The chain carries TRBV4-1 and TRBJ1-6; possibly TRBD1 for D (5 bases). Germline CDR1 and CDR2: MGHRA and YSYEKL. V was cut by 1 base and J by 0 bases, with 10 bases left in between. The CDR3 length is 17 residues. The CDR3 reads CASSQVSDSSYNSPLHF. For the CDR3, the DNA is TGCGCCAGCAGCCAAGTCTCAGACAGCTCCTATAATTCACCCCTCCACTTT.

This chain uses TRBV13 with TRBJ2-1; 14 nucleotides line up with TRBD2. This CDR3 contains 19 residues. V was clipped by 0 bases and J by 2 bases; unmatched bases: 6. Germline V gives CDR1 PRHDT, CDR2 FYEKMQ (reference sequence). CDR3 DNA sequence: TGTGCCAGCAGCTTAGGCCGACTAGCGGGAGGGTCAACCTACAATGAGCAGTTCTTC. It translates to CASSLGRLAGGSTYNEQFF.

The chain links TRBV2 to TRBJ1-4, with D maybe TRBD1 (6 bases). The length of the CDR3 is 14 residues. V gave up 5 bases and J gave up 4 bases, with 11 bases separating them. CDR1 SNHLY and CDR2 FYNNEI come from the germline V gene. The CDR3 DNA reads as TGTGCCAGCAGTCGGGGGCAATTTAATGAAAAACTGTTTTTT. Translated, it gives CASSRGQFNEKLFF.

The chain joins TRBV19 to TRBJ1-4; TRBD1 matches at 7 bases. Trimming cost V 4 bases and J 3 bases; bases outside gene matches: 11. CDR1 LNHDA and CDR2 SQIVND come from the germline V gene (reference sequence). The CDR3 runs to 17 residues. The CDR3 is CASSNPHEGAANEKLFF. The CDR3 coding sequence is TGTGCCAGTAGTAACCCCCATGAGGGGGCGGCTAATGAAAAACTGTTTTTT.

This clone was picked up one time. J is TRBJ2-1 and V is TRBV9; 8 bases fit TRBD2. CDR1 and CDR2 from the germline V gene are SGDLS and YYNGEE. V gave up 8 bases and J gave up 0 bases; unmatched junction bases: 7. CDR3 size: 15 residues. The CDR3: CASTAGASSYNEQFF. Here the CDR3 DNA reads TGTGCCAGTACAGCGGGAGCCAGCTCCTACAATGAGCAGTTCTTC.

V and J are TRBV29-1 and TRBJ2-3; D is unresolved. The CDR3 sequence is 13 residues long. The V gene lost 4 bases and the J gene lost 0 bases, with 8 bases spanning the gap. Germline CDR1 SQVTM, CDR2 ANQGSEA. The CDR3 coding sequence is TGCAGCGTTGCGCCGGGTAGCACAGATACGCAGTATTTT. Its protein is CSVAPGSTDTQYF.

The chain couples TRBV6-1 to TRBJ1-4, with 7 bases that match TRBD1. The germline V gene has CDR1 MNHNS and CDR2 SASEGT. This CDR3 has 17 amino acids. J was trimmed by 3 bases and V by 4 bases; bases with no gene match: 11. CDR3 sequence (DNA): TGTGCCAGCAGTGCCCACCGGGGAGGGACAGCTAATGAAAAACTGTTTTTT. It translates to CASSAHRGGTANEKLFF.

The CDR3 DNA is TGTGCCAGCAGGGGGGGCGCCTTGGTAGGGACCCAGTACTTC. Its protein is CASRGGALVGTQYF. The V and J genes are TRBV2 and TRBJ2-5, with D perhaps given as TRBD1 or TRBD2 (6 bases each). Germline V gene lookup returns CDR1 SNHLY and CDR2 FYNNEI. CDR3 length: 14 amino acids. V was clipped by 6 bases and J by 7 bases, with 18 bases between them.

This clone has a single count. The chain joins TRBV5-1 to TRBJ2-1; TRBD2 matches at 10 bases. V gave up 1 base and J gave up 8 bases; unmatched junction bases: 3. The CDR3 consists of 14 residues. Germline assignment: CDR1 SGHRS and CDR2 YFSETQ. The CDR3 region has the DNA TGCGCCAGCAGCTTGACTAGCGGGAAAGATGAGCAGTTCTTC. It yields the protein CASSLTSGKDEQFF.

The chain uses TRBV19 and TRBJ1-6; the D is unclear. This CDR3 contains 16 residues. Trimming left V 6 bases short and J 0 bases short, with 12 bases between. Per germline, CDR1 LNHDA and CDR2 SQIVND (reference sequence). CDR3: CASRTTPSSYNSPLHF. In nucleotides, the CDR3 is TGTGCCAGTAGAACGACACCGAGCTCCTATAATTCACCCCTCCACTTT.

The chain is built from TRBV5-6 and TRBJ2-7, with a tentative D call TRBD2 (6 bases). This CDR3 is built from 16 residues. With 4 bases removed from V and 0 bases from J, the gap between germline ends came to 17 bases. Germline values: CDR1 SGHDT, CDR2 YYEEEE. DNA of the CDR3: TGTGCCAGCAGCACGAATGGACTAACGAGCTCCTACGAGCAGTACTTC. Translating it yields CASSTNGLTSSYEQYF.

The chain has TRBV27 and TRBJ2-3; tentative D call: TRBD2 (5 bases). This CDR3 is 13 amino acids long. Germline-derived CDR1 and CDR2 are MNHEY and SMNVEV (reference sequence). V dropped 0 bases and J dropped 8 bases, with 9 bases sitting between them. The CDR3 DNA is TGTGCCAGCAGTTTATCGGCCGGACTTACGCAGTATTTT. Its protein product is CASSLSAGLTQYF.

The chain couples TRBV6-4 to TRBJ2-7, with 7 bases that match TRBD2. CDR1 MRHNA and CDR2 SNTAGT come from the germline V gene. The length of the CDR3 is 17 residues. J gave up 8 bases and V 6 bases, and 22 bases lay outside the gene matches. In DNA form, the CDR3 reads TGTGCCAGCAGCGAGATGAGGGTTTGCGGGAGATTTTTCAAGCAGTACTTC. Encoded protein: CASSEMRVCGRFFKQYF.

This clone was counted between two and nine times. The chain uses TRBV27 and TRBJ2-7; D gene unclear. The CDR3 loop spans 13 amino acids. Germline V gene sequence: CDR1 MNHEY, CDR2 SMNVEV (reference sequence). V lost 2 bases to trimming and J lost 3 bases, with 8 bases between them. The CDR3 sequence: CASSLTPLYEQYF. The DNA of the CDR3 is TGTGCCAGCAGTTTAACCCCGCTCTACGAGCAGTACTTC.

The rearrangement uses TRBV30 and TRBJ2-1; no reliable D call. V lost 0 bases to trimming and J lost 7 bases, with 7 bases between them. This CDR3 spans 12 amino acids. Germline V gene sequence: CDR1 GTSNPN, CDR2 SVGIG (reference sequence). The CDR3 DNA follows: TGTGCCTGGAGTGTCCTAGAGAATGAGCAGTTCTTC. Translating it yields CAWSVLENEQFF.

This clone was detected only once. The gene calls are TRBV5-1 and TRBJ2-1; no clear D. The V and J ends lost 0 bases and 0 bases respectively, with 4 bases between them. The CDR3 is 14 residues long. The V gene's germline CDR1 is SGHRS and CDR2 YFSETQ. The CDR3 DNA sequence: TGCGCCAGCAGCTTGGCCAGCTCCTACAATGAGCAGTTCTTC. Translating gives CASSLASSYNEQFF.

The chain has TRBV10-3 and TRBJ2-7, with 10 bases that match TRBD1. Germline V gives CDR1 ENHRY, CDR2 SYGVKD. V was pared by 3 bases and J by 6 bases, with 11 bases of the junction left unmatched. CDR3 length equals 16 residues. The CDR3 loop is CAISDLPPGTGAEQYF. In DNA, the CDR3 is TGTGCCATCAGTGACCTACCCCCCGGGACAGGGGCCGAGCAGTACTTC.

The rearrangement joins TRBV19 to TRBJ2-1; no clear D gene. From germline, CDR1 is LNHDA and CDR2 SQIVND (reference sequence). CDR3 length equals 16 residues. V was trimmed by 3 bases and J by 0 bases, leaving 12 bases between them. The CDR3 spells CASSISFPSSYNEQFF. In DNA, the CDR3 is TGTGCCAGTAGTATTAGCTTCCCGAGCTCCTACAATGAGCAGTTCTTC.

The V gene is TRBV5-1, the J gene TRBJ1-1; the D gene is possibly TRBD1 (5 bases). Germline lookup yields CDR1 SGHRS and CDR2 YFSETQ. The CDR3 is made up of 15 amino acids. V lost 0 bases and J 3 bases, leaving 12 bases between the germline ends. CDR3 sequence (DNA): TGCGCCAGCAGCTTGGCGGCTAGGGGCTACACTGAAGCTTTCTTT. Amino acid sequence: CASSLAARGYTEAFF.